The entry below describes one T cell receptor (beta chain). Its cognate antigen is unknown. These data come from a study of T cell responses to AZD1222 COVID-19 vaccine. At the level of the study: The analysis combined second doses at about 4 or about 12 weeks. General study points: Donors in the cohort were predominantly white British and more often female, and clonal diversity was possibly underestimated. Spike-specific TCR breadth and depth grew following two AZD1222 doses. Unmutated regions of variants are reportedly targeted by nearly half of spike-specific TCRs.

Measured with immunoSEQ multiplex PCR; TCRdb has only the in-frame clones, and not every one. The sample has approximately 130,000 clones; more than 85% are singletons. The CDR3 extends over 14 amino acids. From germline, CDR1 is LNHDA and CDR2 SQIVND (reference sequence). With 2 bases removed from V and 4 bases from J, the gap between germline ends came to 8 bases. The sample consisted of peripheral blood, taken on day 0 of AZD1222 vaccination. This clonotype was sampled from an adult in good health. V usage is TRBV19 and J usage is TRBJ2-2; D might be TRBD1 or TRBD2, each matching 5 bases. The CDR3: CASSIKGTTGELFF. Written as DNA, the CDR3 is TGTGCCAGTAGTATAAAAGGGACCACCGGGGAGCTGTTTTTT.